This T cell receptor beta chain was obtained from a study of glioma-infiltrating T cells after dendritic cell vaccination. Study as a whole: Treatment, given 2003 to 2012, was autologous tumor lysate-pulsed dendritic cell vaccination. The vaccine used monocyte-derived dendritic cells pulsed overnight with autologous tumor lysate. Three intradermal dendritic cell vaccine injections were given every two weeks. Findings and limits, study-wide: Complete blood and tumor specimen sets were limited to few patients.

Sequenced by immunoSEQ multiplex PCR; TCRdb stores in-frame clones only, minus some. The sample yields approximately 50,000 clones, around 91% seen once. Details on this clone: Its antigen is not known.

Indicated time point: after dendritic cell vaccination, including at tumor progression/relapse. The germline CDR1 and CDR2 sequences are MRHNA and SNTAGT. The CDR3 consists of 19 residues. V lost 0 bases to trimming and J lost 5 bases; unmatched junction nucleotides: 16. This sample comprised blood, obtained after dendritic cell vaccination. This sequence joins TRBV6-4 and TRBJ1-1; TRBD1 aligns across 9 bases. The origin of this receptor is a human donor with glioblastoma. The DNA for the CDR3 is TGTGCCAGCAGTGACTCGCCCCCGGGACAGGGTCCACGTGGTACTGAAGCTTTCTTT. It translates to CASSDSPPGQGPRGTEAFF.